The TCR beta chain described here comes from a study of response to subunit inactivated influenza vaccine. TCRdb re-called the RT-PCR reads with MiXCR, one entry per CDR3 protein. The table lists about 570,000 distinct CDR3 sequences, about 11% of them singletons. This sample also belongs to another study, concerning T cells expressing NK-cell markers. That report adds: The authors made TCR beta cDNA libraries by 5'RACE template switching. This switching added a universal primer site and UMIs. The authors sequenced eight donors, of whom seven were HCMV-seropositive and one was seronegative. Whether the expanded NKG2C+ T cell clones recognized HCMV remained unclear.

The source material was PBMCs from blood, sampled on the day of vaccination. The TCR originated in a man aged 50 or older who received an inactivated influenza vaccine.

The CDR3 DNA is TGTGCCAGCAGCCCTCATCCCCGAGGACTTTCTTACTTC. Residues: CASSPHPRGLSYF. The chain links TRBV9 to TRBJ2-5, with D possibly matching TRBD2 (5 bases). Germline V gives CDR1 SGDLS, CDR2 YYNGEE. The germline V and J ends were trimmed by 4 bases and 14 bases, with 21 bases remaining between them. The CDR3 covers 13 residues. Based on the CDR3 plus reference TRBV9 and TRBJ2-5, the full variable domain is DSGVTQTPKHLITATGQRVTLRCSPRSGDLSVYWYQQSLDQGLQFLIQYYNGEERAKGNILERFSAQQFPDLHSELNLSSLELGDSALYFCASSPHPRGLSYFGPGTRLLVL.